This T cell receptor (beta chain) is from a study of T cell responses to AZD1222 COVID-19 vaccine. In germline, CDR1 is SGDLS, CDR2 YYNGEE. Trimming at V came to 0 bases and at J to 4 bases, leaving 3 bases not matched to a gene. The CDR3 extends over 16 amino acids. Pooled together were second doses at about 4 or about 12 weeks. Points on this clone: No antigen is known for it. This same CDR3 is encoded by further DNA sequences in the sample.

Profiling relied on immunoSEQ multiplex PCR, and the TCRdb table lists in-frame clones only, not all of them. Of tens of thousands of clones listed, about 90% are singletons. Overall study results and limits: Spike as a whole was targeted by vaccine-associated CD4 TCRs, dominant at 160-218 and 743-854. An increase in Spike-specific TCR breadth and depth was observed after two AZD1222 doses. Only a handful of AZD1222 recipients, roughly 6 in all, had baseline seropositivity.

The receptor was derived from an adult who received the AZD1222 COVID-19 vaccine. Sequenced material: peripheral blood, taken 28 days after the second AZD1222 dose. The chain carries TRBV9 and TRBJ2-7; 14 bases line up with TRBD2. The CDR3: CASSVAGTSGSYEQYF. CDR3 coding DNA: TGTGCCAGCAGCGTAGCCGGGACTAGCGGGAGTTACGAGCAGTACTTC.